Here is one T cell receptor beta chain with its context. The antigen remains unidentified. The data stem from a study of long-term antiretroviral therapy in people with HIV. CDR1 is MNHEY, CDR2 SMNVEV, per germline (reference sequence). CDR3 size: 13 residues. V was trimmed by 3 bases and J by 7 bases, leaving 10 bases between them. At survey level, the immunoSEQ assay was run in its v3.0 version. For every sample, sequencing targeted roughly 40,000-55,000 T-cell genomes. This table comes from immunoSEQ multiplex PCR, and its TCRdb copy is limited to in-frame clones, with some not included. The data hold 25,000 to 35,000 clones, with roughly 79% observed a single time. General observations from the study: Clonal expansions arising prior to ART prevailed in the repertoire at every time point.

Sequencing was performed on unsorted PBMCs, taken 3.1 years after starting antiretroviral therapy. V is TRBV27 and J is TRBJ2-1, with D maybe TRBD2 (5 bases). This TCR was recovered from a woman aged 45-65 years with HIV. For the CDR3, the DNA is TGTGCCAGCAGTTTGAGAGAGGGTAATGAGCAGTTCTTC. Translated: CASSLREGNEQFF.